A single sample gave rise to the 2 T cell receptor beta chains below, sequenced in a study of T cells in Graves' hyperthyroidism and ophthalmopathy. Authors of the study amplified TCR beta CDR3 regions from RNA transcripts. First-round RT-PCR targeting the TCR CDR3 was performed with the HTBI primer set. In TCRdb, the multiplex PCR reads were re-called with MiXCR into one record per CDR3 protein. The repertoire holds around 100,000 distinct CDR3 sequences, with roughly 50% as singletons. Sequencing was performed on blood. The receptors derive from a man aged 35 to 55 with Graves' hyperthyroidism.

The rearrangement joins TRBV24-1 to TRBJ1-1; the D is unclear. Trimming took off 10 bases at V and 5 bases at J, with 4 bases between the two ends. Germline V lookup: CDR1 KGHDR, CDR2 SFDVKD. The CDR3 runs 9 residues. CDR3 DNA sequence: TGTGCCACGCCGACTGAAGCTTTCTTT. Amino acids: CATPTEAFF.

This clonotype was counted at least ten times. V is TRBV7-9 and J is TRBJ2-7, with a tentative D call TRBD2 (5 bases). Germline CDR1 reads SEHNR; CDR2 reads FQNEAQ (reference sequence). Trimming cost V 3 bases and J 2 bases, with 5 bases left between them. The CDR3 spans 12 residues. CDR3 sequence reads: CASSFGTYEQYF. The CDR3, as DNA: TGTGCCAGCAGCTTCGGGACCTACGAGCAGTACTTC.